The T cell receptor beta chain under discussion was sequenced for a study of regulatory T cells in long-lasting Graves disease. Combining iRepertoire HTBI primers with Arm-PCR of CDR3 regions, the authors built TCR beta libraries. Using its own MiXCR run on the multiplex PCR reads, TCRdb lists one record per CDR3 protein. Here the sample spans around 340,000 distinct CDR3 sequences, around a fifth being singletons. This clonotype showed up many times. From germline, CDR1 is LGHDT and CDR2 YNNKEL (reference sequence). CDR3 size: 15 residues. Trimming cost V 5 bases and J 7 bases, with 18 bases left between them. Time point specified: persistent/refractory GD, antithyroid drugs over 5 years with positive TRAb. Construction of the TCR library relied on RNA isolated from PBMCs.

The sequences come from peripheral blood mononuclear cells (PBMCs), collected when the disease was refractory, from a patient treated with antithyroid drugs. The source is a female donor with Graves disease. V and J are TRBV3-1 and TRBJ1-5; D not certain. As DNA, the CDR3 is TGTGCCAGCAGCGCTACTAACGGAATTGGACAGCCCCAGCATTTT. Translated, it gives CASSATNGIGQPQHF.